This T cell receptor beta chain comes out of a study of T-cell reconstitution after alpha-beta-depleted transplantation in children. For TCRbeta, the library was prepared with unique molecular identifiers. Each CDR3 protein is one row after TCRdb ran MiXCR on the PCR reads. The profile covers 550,000 to 800,000 distinct CDR3 sequences, with about an eighth appearing a single time and 0.79% taken by the ten largest. Findings and caveats of the study: There were some patients whose high TCRbeta diversity at day 60 came from surviving recipient T cells and thymic progenitors. Newly produced T cells mostly provided counts and TCRbeta diversity after one year, as hyperexpanded clones declined. Several hundred rapidly expanded clones from non-depleted graft cells reportedly supplied alpha-beta T cells about two months post-transplant.

V was clipped by 0 bases and J by 5 bases, with 17 bases between them. The CDR3 is 16 residues long. CDR1 and CDR2 from the germline V gene are SGHRS and YFSETQ. The table lists this clonotype with a few counts. What it recognizes is unknown. The chain recombines TRBV5-1 with TRBJ1-2; D gene uncertain. The receptor's source is a girl under 10 years old with congenital amegakaryocytic thrombocytopenia, due to receive a stem cell transplant. The sequences come from PBMCs, collected before TCRalphabeta/CD19-depleted stem cell transplant. The CDR3 sequence: CASSLAPSRSEYGYTF. The DNA for the CDR3 is TGCGCCAGCAGCTTGGCCCCCTCACGGTCAGAATATGGCTACACCTTC. The whole variable domain, filled in from reference TRBV5-1 and TRBJ1-2, reads KAGVTQTPRYLIKTRGQQVTLSCSPISGHRSVSWYQQTPGQGLQFLFEYFSETQRNKGNFPGRFSGRQFSNSRSEMNVSTLELGDSALYLCASSLAPSRSEYGYTFGSGTRLTVV.